The 18 T cell receptor beta chains below all came from one sample that was sequenced in a study of glioma-infiltrating T cells after dendritic cell vaccination. The repertoire was sequenced with immunoSEQ multiplex PCR; TCRdb's copy has only in-frame clones and lacks some. The repertoire holds roughly 80,000 clones, with more than 75% as singletons. The time point is: after dendritic cell vaccination, including at tumor progression/relapse. This specimen consisted of blood, obtained after dendritic cell vaccination. These receptors originate from a human donor with glioblastoma.

The CDR3 here is CASSSRLAVGTDTQYF. CDR3 DNA sequence: TGTGCCAGCAGCTCCCGACTAGCGGTCGGGACAGATACGCAGTATTTT. The chain joins TRBV11-2 to TRBJ2-3; 9 nucleotides agree with TRBD2. CDR1 and CDR2 (germline): SGHAT, FQNNGV. Trimming cost V 4 bases and J 3 bases; bases outside gene matches: 8. CDR3 length: 16 residues.

The chain employs TRBV5-1 and TRBJ1-1; a weak D match, TRBD1 (5 bases). The V end lost 1 base, the J end lost 8 bases, and 12 bases lay between the germline ends. CDR1 and CDR2 (germline): SGHRS, YFSETQ. This CDR3 spans 13 amino acids. CDR3 protein: CASSLIIRGEAFF. CDR3 coding DNA: TGCGCCAGCAGCTTGATCATAAGGGGAGAAGCTTTCTTT. The variable domain in full, completed from reference TRBV5-1 and TRBJ1-1, reads KAGVTQTPRYLIKTRGQQVTLSCSPISGHRSVSWYQQTPGQGLQFLFEYFSETQRNKGNFPGRFSGRQFSNSRSEMNVSTLELGDSALYLCASSLIIRGEAFFGQGTRLTVV.

This clone was picked up one time. V and J are TRBV14 and TRBJ2-7; 8 bases are shared with TRBD1. CDR1 is SGHDN, CDR2 FVKESK, per germline. The CDR3 has 14 amino acids. The J segment lost 3 bases and the V segment lost 4 bases, leaving 5 bases of the junction unmatched. CDR3 protein: CASSLPGQDYEQYF. CDR3 sequence (DNA): TGTGCCAGCAGCCTCCCGGGACAGGACTACGAGCAGTACTTC.

The J gene is TRBJ2-5, the V gene TRBV7-9, with 8 positions matching TRBD1. V gave up 4 bases and J gave up 2 bases; unmatched junction bases: 6. The CDR3 is 15 amino acids. Germline loops: CDR1 SEHNR, CDR2 FQNEAQ (reference sequence). The CDR3 is CASSSDRATQETQYF. As DNA, the CDR3 is TGTGCCAGCAGCTCGGACAGGGCAACTCAAGAGACCCAGTACTTC.

The rearrangement uses TRBV5-6 and TRBJ2-7; D is unresolved. CDR1 and CDR2 from the germline V gene are SGHDT and YYEEEE. The CDR3 sequence is 13 residues long. V gave up 0 bases and J gave up 2 bases, with 6 bases separating them. CDR3 sequence (DNA): TGTGCCAGCAGCTTGGAGGCGGCCTACGAGCAGTACTTC. This encodes CASSLEAAYEQYF.

V is TRBV12-5 and J is TRBJ1-5; 7 bases align to TRBD1. There are 15 residues in the CDR3. Germline assignment: CDR1 LGHNT and CDR2 FRNRAP. The trim removed 6 bases at V and 4 bases at J, leaving 9 bases unmatched. In nucleotides, the CDR3 is TGTGCTAGTGGCCCTACAGGGGCACCAAATCAGCCCCAGCATTTT. Its protein product is CASGPTGAPNQPQHF.

This chain joins TRBV5-4 and TRBJ2-1, with 8 positions matching TRBD1. V shed 1 base, J shed 2 bases, and the junction held 2 bases outside the gene matches. CDR1 is SGHNT, CDR2 YYREEE, per germline (reference sequence). This CDR3 region has 15 residues. In nucleotides, the CDR3 is TGTGCCAGCAGCTTGCAGGGGGCGGCCTACAATGAGCAGTTCTTC. Its translation: CASSLQGAAYNEQFF.

This clone appeared once. V and J are TRBV12-5 and TRBJ1-1; 10 nucleotides agree with TRBD1. CDR3 length equals 16 residues. CDR1 is LGHNT, CDR2 FRNRAP, per germline. Losses at the gene ends were 5 bases for V and 8 bases for J; bases not matched to a gene: 14. DNA of the CDR3: TGTGCTAGTGGTCTTCGACAGGGGGCGGCCTTGAACGAAGCTTTCTTT. It is translated as CASGLRQGAALNEAFF.

This clone came up once. The rearrangement joins TRBV2 to TRBJ1-5; TRBD1 aligns across 10 bases. Trimming took 7 bases from V and 5 from J; bases not matched to a gene: 8. Germline CDR1 and CDR2: SNHLY and FYNNEI. The CDR3 loop spans 15 amino acids. CDR3 protein: CASTPGTGDDQPQHF. CDR3 DNA: TGTGCCAGCACTCCCGGGACAGGGGATGATCAGCCCCAGCATTTT.

There are a few counts of this clone. At the DNA level, this CDR3 is encoded by other sequences in the same sample as well. The gene calls are TRBV6-4 and TRBJ2-2; D gene unclear. The V end lost 0 bases, the J end lost 4 bases, and 3 bases lay between the germline ends. Per the germline V gene, CDR1 is MRHNA and CDR2 is SNTAGT. CDR3 size: 13 residues. CDR3 coding DNA: TGTGCCAGCAGTGACTCCTCCACCGGGGAGCTGTTTTTT. This gives the protein CASSDSSTGELFF.

In DNA, the CDR3 is TGTGCCAGCAGCTTAGGAGTTGACACTGAAGCTTTCTTT. It specifies CASSLGVDTEAFF. The chain recombines TRBV11-3 with TRBJ1-1; D uncertain. The CDR3 totals 13 residues. Trimming shortened V by 1 base and J by 3 bases, and 6 bases separated the two germline ends. Germline V gene lookup returns CDR1 SGHNT and CDR2 YENEEA.

This chain joins TRBV7-2 and TRBJ1-2; 8 nucleotides match TRBD1. Trimming at V came to 5 bases and at J to 5 bases, leaving 10 bases not matched to a gene. The CDR3 contains 15 residues. In germline, CDR1 is SGHTA, CDR2 FQGNSA. CDR3 in amino acids: CASSQRGTGDYGYTF. CDR3 nucleotide sequence: TGTGCCAGCAGCCAACGAGGGACAGGCGATTATGGCTACACCTTC.

The V call is TRBV7-2, the J call TRBJ2-1, with 8 bases identical to TRBD2. The germline CDR1 and CDR2 sequences are SGHTA and FQGNSA. Losses at the gene ends were 3 bases for V and 7 bases for J; bases not matched to a gene: 14. The CDR3 runs 17 residues. CDR3 in DNA: TGTGCCAGCAGCTTTGGCGTCTGGAGCGGGAGTGGAAATGAGCAGTTCTTC. This codes for CASSFGVWSGSGNEQFF.

This clone is a singleton in its sample. The V gene is TRBV13, the J gene TRBJ2-5; TRBD2 matches at 8 bases. The J call may be mistaken, given a closer DNA end match to TRBJ2-7. Germline CDR1 PRHDT, CDR2 FYEKMQ (reference sequence). This CDR3 region has 14 residues. CDR3 bases: TGTGCCAGCAGCTCGGGACTAGTGAGCTACGAGCAGTACTTC. This sequence encodes CASSSGLVSYEQYF.

The chain uses TRBV28 and TRBJ2-3; 9 nucleotides agree with TRBD1. Germline CDR1 MDHEN, CDR2 SYDVKM. Trimming cost V 5 bases and J 4 bases; bases outside gene matches: 7. The CDR3 has 15 amino acids. This chain's CDR3 is CASSLGTGNADTQYF. The CDR3 DNA is TGTGCCAGCAGTCTTGGGACAGGGAACGCAGATACGCAGTATTTT.

CDR3 nucleotide sequence: TGTGCCAGCAGCGTGGCAGGGGCGGGGGGCTATGGCTACACCTTC. Translated: CASSVAGAGGYGYTF. This rearrangement joins TRBV9 to TRBJ1-2, with D perhaps matching TRBD1 (6 bases). Trimming took off 2 bases at V and 4 bases at J, with 15 bases between the two ends. The CDR3 is made up of 15 amino acids. Germline V lookup: CDR1 SGDLS, CDR2 YYNGEE.

This chain connects TRBV5-4 to TRBJ2-5; possible D gene TRBD1, 6 bases. The J call may be faulty, since TRBJ2-7 better matches the DNA end. Germline CDR1 is SGHNT and CDR2 is YYREEE (reference sequence). The CDR3 has 13 amino acids. The DNA for the CDR3 is TGTGCCAGCAGCTTGGACAGGGACTACGAGCAGTACTTC. It encodes CASSLDRDYEQYF.

The chain uses TRBV4-3 and TRBJ2-7; D might be TRBD2 (5 bases). V shed 0 bases and J shed 2 bases, with 8 bases lying between them. Germline loops: CDR1 LGHNA, CDR2 YSLEER. The CDR3 runs to 14 residues. The CDR3 sequence is CASSQDTGTYEQYF. In DNA, the CDR3 is TGCGCCAGCAGCCAAGATACGGGGACCTACGAGCAGTACTTC.